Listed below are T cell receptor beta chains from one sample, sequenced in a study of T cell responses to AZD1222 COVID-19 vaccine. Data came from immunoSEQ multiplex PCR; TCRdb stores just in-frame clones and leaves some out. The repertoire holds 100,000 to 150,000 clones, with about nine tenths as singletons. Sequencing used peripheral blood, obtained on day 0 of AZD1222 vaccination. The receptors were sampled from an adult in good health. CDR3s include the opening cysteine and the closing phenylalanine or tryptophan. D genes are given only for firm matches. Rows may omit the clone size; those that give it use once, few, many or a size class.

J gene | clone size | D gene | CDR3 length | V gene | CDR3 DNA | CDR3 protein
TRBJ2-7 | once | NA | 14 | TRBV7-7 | TGTGCTAGCAGCTTCTCAGAGGGGAGCTACGAGCAGTACTTC | CASSFSEGSYEQYF
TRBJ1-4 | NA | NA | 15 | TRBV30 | TGTGCCTGGAGTCCTGGACAAGCCGTTGGGGAAAAACTGTTTTTT | CAWSPGQAVGEKLFF
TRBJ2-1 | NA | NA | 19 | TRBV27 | TGTGCCAGCAGTCTACCGACCCGGGACGACACTGTGGAGAACAATGAGCAGTTCTTC | CASSLPTRDDTVENNEQFF
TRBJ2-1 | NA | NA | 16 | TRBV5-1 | TGCGCCAGCAGCTTGGCTACAGGGAAAGGCATGAGTGAGCAGTTCTTC | CASSLATGKGMSEQFF
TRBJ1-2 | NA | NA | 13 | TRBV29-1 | TGCAGCGTATCACAAGACAGTAACTATGGCTACACCTTC | CSVSQDSNYGYTF
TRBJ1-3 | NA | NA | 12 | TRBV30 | TGTGCCTGGACCCCCCATGGAAACACCATATATTTT | CAWTPHGNTIYF
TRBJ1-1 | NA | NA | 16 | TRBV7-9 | TGTGCCAGCAGCTTAAACCGCCAGGCGGGTGCCACTGAAGCTTTCTTT | CASSLNRQAGATEAFF
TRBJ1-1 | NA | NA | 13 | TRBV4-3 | TGCGCCAGCAGCCATTCGCAGGACACTGAAGCTTTCTTT | CASSHSQDTEAFF
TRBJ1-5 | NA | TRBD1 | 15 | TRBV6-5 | TGTGCCAGCAGTCGTTCACAGGGGGGAGATCAGCCCCAGCATTTT | CASSRSQGGDQPQHF
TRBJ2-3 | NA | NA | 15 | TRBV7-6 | TGTGCCAGCAGCTTAGAGTGGGGGGGCACAGATACGCAGTATTTT | CASSLEWGGTDTQYF
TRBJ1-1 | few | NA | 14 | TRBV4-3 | TGCGCCAGCAGCCAAGATCTAATGACCCCTGAAGCTTTCTTT | CASSQDLMTPEAFF
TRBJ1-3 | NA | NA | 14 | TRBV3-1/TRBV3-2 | TGTGCCAGCAGCCAACCCGCAGGGGGAAACACCATATATTTT | CASSQPAGGNTIYF
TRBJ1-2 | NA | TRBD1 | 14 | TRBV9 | TGTGCCAGCAGCGTAGGGTCAGGGGGCATGGGCTACACCTTC | CASSVGSGGMGYTF
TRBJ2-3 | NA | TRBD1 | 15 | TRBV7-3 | TGTGCCAGCAGCCTCCAAGGGGGCTCGACAGATACGCAGTATTTT | CASSLQGGSTDTQYF
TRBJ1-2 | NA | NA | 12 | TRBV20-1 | TGCAGTGCTAGTTTGGGGATTGGGACCTACACCTTC | CSASLGIGTYTF